The table lists the clone carrying this TCR beta chain with a count of one. These data are taken from a study of blood T cell repertoires in COVID-19. Here immunoSEQ multiplex PCR was the method, and the copy in TCRdb shows in-frame clones only, minus some. This sample carries roughly 55,000 clones, around four fifths of them seen once, and the ten largest clones take roughly 2%. In germline, CDR1 is MNHEY, CDR2 SVGEGT. This CDR3 is built from 16 residues. Unmatched junction bases numbered 8, after V lost 1 base and J lost 4 bases. Source material: peripheral blood. The chain joins TRBV6-2 or TRBV6-3 to TRBJ2-3, with 7 bases fitting TRBD2. The sequence came from a woman in her sixties or seventies with acute or convalescent COVID-19. This CDR3 is CASSYYRAGAPDTQYF. The CDR3 DNA sequence: TGTGCCAGCAGTTACTATCGTGCGGGAGCCCCAGATACGCAGTATTTT.